Below, 32 T cell receptor beta chains from the same sample are listed, as sequenced in a study of CD4+ T cells in melanoma. TCRdb keeps only in-frame clones here, not all; method: immunoSEQ multiplex PCR. The sample lists roughly 140,000 clones; about nine tenths were seen once. These TCRs come from a human donor with melanoma.

The chain is built from TRBV4-1 and TRBJ2-3; TRBD2 agrees at 12 bases. The germline V gene has CDR1 MGHRA and CDR2 YSYEKL. Losses at the gene ends were 2 bases for V and 3 bases for J; bases not matched to a gene: 9. The CDR3 consists of 18 residues. In nucleotides, the CDR3 is TGCGCCAGCAGCCAAAGAGTTACTAGCGGGGGGCTTACAGATACGCAGTATTTT. It encodes CASSQRVTSGGLTDTQYF.

The V call is TRBV7-9, the J call TRBJ2-1; TRBD2 aligns across 9 bases. The germline CDR1 and CDR2 sequences are SEHNR and FQNEAQ (reference sequence). V dropped 4 bases and J dropped 6; count of bases not matched to a gene: 10. CDR3 length equals 16 residues. The CDR3 DNA is TGTGCCAGCAGCTGGGGACTAGCTGGGGGGTCCAATGAGCAGTTCTTC. Protein: CASSWGLAGGSNEQFF.

Here the CDR3 reads CASSQANQATYEQYF. CDR3 bases: TGCGCCAGCAGCCAAGCTAATCAGGCCACCTACGAGCAGTACTTC. The chain uses TRBV4-1 and TRBJ2-7; no clear D gene. The V gene lost 1 base and the J gene lost 2 bases, with 12 bases spanning the gap. The CDR3 has 15 residues. Germline assignment: CDR1 MGHRA and CDR2 YSYEKL.

The gene calls are TRBV6-5 and TRBJ1-1; D gene ambiguous. This CDR3 is 15 amino acids long. The germline V gene has CDR1 MNHEY and CDR2 SVGAGI. The V end was cut by 0 bases, the J end by 1 base, with 9 bases between. Written as DNA, the CDR3 is TGTGCCAGCAGTTACTCGCGACGGTCGAACACTGAAGCTTTCTTT. It yields the protein CASSYSRRSNTEAFF.

The chain has TRBV19 and TRBJ2-3; a possible D gene is TRBD2 (7 bases). Germline loops: CDR1 LNHDA, CDR2 SQIVND (reference sequence). The CDR3 is 14 residues long. Trimming took off 6 bases at V and 5 bases at J, with 15 bases between the two ends. The CDR3 region has the DNA TGTGCCAGTAGGGAATGGGGGGGCCAAGATACGCAGTATTTT. Its protein product is CASREWGGQDTQYF.

The chain has TRBV5-4 and TRBJ1-1; D not resolved. There are 17 residues in the CDR3. Germline lookup yields CDR1 SGHNT and CDR2 YYREEE (reference sequence). V was clipped by 1 base and J by 0 bases, with 16 bases between them. CDR3 bases: TGTGCCAGCAGCTTGTCTGCCGGAGATCCAATGAACACTGAAGCTTTCTTT. Its protein is CASSLSAGDPMNTEAFF.

The chain couples TRBV5-1 to TRBJ1-6, with a possible D match to TRBD1 (5 bases). V shed 0 bases and J shed 2 bases, with 12 bases lying between them. The CDR3 sequence is 17 residues long. Germline CDR1 SGHRS, CDR2 YFSETQ. The CDR3 loop is CASSLAGLQAYNSPLHF. CDR3 nucleotides: TGCGCCAGCAGCTTGGCGGGCCTACAGGCCTATAATTCACCCCTCCACTTT.

The chain employs TRBV30 and TRBJ1-1; D not certain. This CDR3 spans 12 amino acids. Trimming removed 0 bases from V and 7 bases from J, with 9 bases in between. Germline V gives CDR1 GTSNPN, CDR2 SVGIG (reference sequence). CDR3 region: CAWSVPGLEAFF. CDR3 nucleotides: TGTGCCTGGAGTGTACCTGGCCTTGAAGCTTTCTTT.

This rearrangement joins TRBV19 to TRBJ1-1; D remains unclear. Germline V gene data show CDR1 as LNHDA and CDR2 as SQIVND (reference sequence). The V and J ends lost 2 bases and 0 bases respectively, with 13 bases between them. There are 16 residues in the CDR3. CDR3 DNA: TGTGCCAGTAGTATATACGCACAGTACCTGAACACTGAAGCTTTCTTT. Its translation is CASSIYAQYLNTEAFF.

This clone occurred once. The genes are TRBV5-1 and TRBJ2-1; 8 bases align to TRBD1. The V gene end was trimmed by 1 base and the J gene end by 7 bases; junction bases not matched to a gene: 10. The CDR3 is made up of 16 amino acids. Germline values: CDR1 SGHRS, CDR2 YFSETQ. This chain's CDR3 is CASSLLPQGARNEQFF. The DNA for the CDR3 is TGCGCCAGCAGCTTGTTACCCCAGGGGGCAAGGAATGAGCAGTTCTTC.

This chain joins TRBV5-6 and TRBJ2-7; 8 bases line up with TRBD1. Unmatched junction bases numbered 2, after V lost 3 bases and J lost 3 bases. In germline, CDR1 is SGHDT, CDR2 YYEEEE. The CDR3 extends over 13 amino acids. The chain's CDR3 is CASSSGQGYEQYF. The CDR3 nucleotides are TGTGCCAGCAGCTCCGGACAGGGCTACGAGCAGTACTTC.

This chain joins TRBV6-5 and TRBJ1-2; D unresolved. The V end lost 1 base, the J end lost 2 bases, and 11 bases lay between the germline ends. The CDR3 sequence is 15 residues long. Germline CDR1 reads MNHEY; CDR2 reads SVGAGI. In DNA, the CDR3 is TGTGCCAGCAGTTACTTACCACCCCCCAACTATGGCTACACCTTC. This codes for CASSYLPPPNYGYTF.

The chain employs TRBV18 and TRBJ2-3; 11 bases fit TRBD2. V trimming: 6 bases; J trimming: 4 bases; junction bases outside the gene matches: 6. The length of the CDR3 is 15 residues. Germline CDR1 and CDR2: KGHSH and LQKENI. This CDR3 is CASSPSGGMADTQYF. The DNA of the CDR3 is TGTGCCAGCTCCCCTAGCGGGGGGATGGCAGATACGCAGTATTTT. The variable domain in full, with the rest retrieved from reference TRBV18 and TRBJ2-3, is NAGVMQNPRHLVRRRGQEARLRCSPMKGHSHVYWYRQLPEEGLKFMVYLQKENIIDESGMPKERFSAEFPKEGPSILRIQQVVRGDSAAYFCASSPSGGMADTQYFGPGTRLTVL.

Here the CDR3 DNA reads TGCAGCGGCGGACTGGCGATAATCCACAATGAGCAGTTCTTC. Amino acids: CSGGLAIIHNEQFF. V usage is TRBV29-1 and J usage is TRBJ2-1; D perhaps matches TRBD2 (5 bases). Between the trimmed V and J ends, which lost 7 bases and 5 bases, there was a span of 18 bases. CDR3 length: 14 residues. Per germline, CDR1 SQVTM and CDR2 ANQGSEA.

V is TRBV18 and J is TRBJ1-6, with D maybe TRBD1 (5 bases). The CDR3 loop spans 15 amino acids. V lost 0 bases, J lost 10 bases, and 13 bases lay in between. Germline assignment: CDR1 KGHSH and CDR2 LQKENI. The CDR3: CASSPPWQGDSPLHF. The CDR3 DNA reads as TGTGCCAGCTCACCACCGTGGCAGGGCGACTCACCCCTCCACTTT.

The genes are TRBV4-1 and TRBJ2-5; D might be TRBD1 (6 bases). The CDR3 totals 15 residues. The V end lost 3 bases, the J end lost 5 bases, and 16 bases lay between the germline ends. Looked up from germline, CDR1 is MGHRA and CDR2 is YSYEKL. The CDR3 DNA reads as TGCGCCAGCAGCCATAGTCCACAGGGCGGGGAGACCCAGTACTTC. Its protein is CASSHSPQGGETQYF.

V and J are TRBV5-1 and TRBJ2-7; a weak D match, TRBD2 (7 bases). The V gene's germline CDR1 is SGHRS and CDR2 YFSETQ. This CDR3 region has 15 residues. Trimming took 2 bases from V and 6 from J, leaving 18 bases between them. The CDR3: CASSFGGGKSAEQYF. CDR3 nucleotide sequence: TGCGCCAGCAGCTTTGGGGGGGGCAAGAGTGCCGAGCAGTACTTC.

This chain links TRBV5-6 with TRBJ2-7, with D hard to call. V lost 5 bases and J lost 3, with 12 bases in between. In germline, CDR1 is SGHDT, CDR2 YYEEEE. The CDR3 runs 13 residues. CDR3 loop: CASSYRSDYEQYF. DNA for the CDR3: TGTGCCAGCAGTTATAGGTCCGACTACGAGCAGTACTTC.

The gene calls are TRBV7-2 and TRBJ2-5; D is ambiguous. Germline assignment: CDR1 SGHTA and CDR2 FQGNSA. V lost 4 bases, J lost 4 bases, and 4 bases lay in between. The CDR3 loop spans 11 amino acids. CDR3 residues: CASSSRETQYF. CDR3 in DNA: TGTGCCAGCAGCTCCCGAGAGACCCAGTACTTC.

This sequence joins TRBV11-2 and TRBJ2-5; perhaps TRBD1 as D (5 bases). The CDR3 spans 13 residues. Deletions cut 2 bases from V and 1 base from J, with 5 bases between. Germline V CDR1 and CDR2: SGHAT, FQNNGV. CDR3 protein: CASSLQGQETQYF. CDR3 nucleotide sequence: TGTGCCAGCAGCTTACAGGGCCAAGAGACCCAGTACTTC.

The chain couples TRBV19 to TRBJ2-2, with D perhaps TRBD2 (5 bases). This CDR3 is built from 15 residues. V was clipped by 1 base and J by 6 bases, with 12 bases between them. Per the germline V gene, CDR1 is LNHDA and CDR2 is SQIVND (reference sequence). CDR3 sequence (DNA): TGTGCCAGTAGTATAGGAGGGATAGGCGCCGGGGAGCTGTTTTTT. This translates into CASSIGGIGAGELFF.

The chain combines TRBV2 with TRBJ1-2; 8 nucleotides agree with TRBD1. J was trimmed by 7 bases and V by 1 base; bases with no gene match: 8. Per germline, CDR1 SNHLY and CDR2 FYNNEI. The CDR3 has 15 residues. The CDR3 region has the DNA TGTGCCAGCAGTGAAGTTGGACAGGGATTGGGTGGCTACACCTTC. Its translation: CASSEVGQGLGGYTF. The full variable domain, completed using reference TRBV2 and TRBJ1-2, is EPEVTQTPSHQVTQMGQEVILRCVPISNHLYFYWYRQILGQKVEFLVSFYNNEISEKSEIFDDQFSVERPDGSNFTLKIRSTKLEDSAMYFCASSEVGQGLGGYTFGSGTRLTVV.

V is TRBV11-2 and J is TRBJ1-6; maybe TRBD1 (6 bases). Germline V gene data show CDR1 as SGHAT and CDR2 as FQNNGV. V dropped 5 bases and J dropped 6 bases, with 14 bases sitting between them. The CDR3 consists of 15 residues. CDR3 in DNA: TGTGCCAGCAGCACCCTGGGGACACCTAATTCACCCCTCCACTTT. It codes for CASSTLGTPNSPLHF.

This clone came up once. This chain connects TRBV15 to TRBJ2-3; D is perhaps TRBD1 (6 bases). The CDR3 runs 13 residues. Per germline, CDR1 LNHNV and CDR2 YYDKDF (reference sequence). Trimming stripped 1 base from V and 9 bases from J, with 11 bases between. In nucleotides, the CDR3 is TGTGCCACCAGCAGAGGCGACAGGATCACGCAGTATTTT. Translating gives CATSRGDRITQYF.

This chain uses TRBV7-9 with TRBJ1-5; D is undetermined. The length of the CDR3 is 15 residues. CDR1 SEHNR and CDR2 FQNEAQ come from the germline V gene (reference sequence). V lost 5 bases and J 3 bases, leaving 14 bases between the germline ends. The CDR3 here is CASSMAGGPNQPQHF. In DNA form, the CDR3 reads TGTGCCAGCAGCATGGCGGGAGGGCCCAATCAGCCCCAGCATTTT.

A word on this clone: The sample has other DNA sequences that encode this CDR3 too. The V call is TRBV6-6, the J call TRBJ1-4; tentatively, D is TRBD1 (6 bases). The V end was cut by 9 bases, the J end by 2 bases, with 13 bases between. Germline V gene data show CDR1 as MNHNY and CDR2 as SVGAGI (reference sequence). This CDR3 region has 14 residues. The CDR3 coding sequence is TGTGCCAGTAGAAACAGGGATACTAATGAAAAACTGTTTTTT. Translating it yields CASRNRDTNEKLFF.

V usage is TRBV7-9 and J usage is TRBJ2-5; 11 positions match TRBD1. In germline, CDR1 is SEHNR, CDR2 FQNEAQ (reference sequence). The CDR3 length is 15 residues. V was clipped by 5 bases and J by 9 bases; unmatched bases: 11. In nucleotides, the CDR3 is TGTGCCAGCAGCGAAACCGGGACAGGGGGGCGTTCCCAGTACTTC. Protein sequence: CASSETGTGGRSQYF.

V and J are TRBV18 and TRBJ1-2, with a possible D match to TRBD1 (6 bases). V was cut by 6 bases and J by 4 bases, with 18 bases left in between. This CDR3 contains 15 residues. Germline V gene sequence: CDR1 KGHSH, CDR2 LQKENI. The CDR3 loop is CASSTTQGLAYGYTF. As DNA, the CDR3 is TGTGCCAGCTCGACCACCCAGGGGTTAGCCTATGGCTACACCTTC.

The chain links TRBV2 to TRBJ1-1; D is possibly TRBD1 (6 bases). CDR1 and CDR2 (germline): SNHLY, FYNNEI. The germline V and J ends were trimmed by 6 bases and 11 bases, with 13 bases remaining between them. The CDR3 length is 11 residues. In DNA form, the CDR3 reads TGTGCCAGCAGGACAGGAGGCCACGCTTTCTTT. Its translation: CASRTGGHAFF.

The chain joins TRBV27 to TRBJ2-3, with D tentatively TRBD1 (5 bases). Trimming took off 3 bases at V and 2 bases at J, with 12 bases between the two ends. The germline gives CDR1 MNHEY, CDR2 SMNVEV (reference sequence). There are 15 residues in the CDR3. The CDR3: CASSFTTANTDTQYF. For the CDR3, the DNA is TGTGCCAGCAGTTTTACGACAGCTAACACAGATACGCAGTATTTT.

This rearrangement joins TRBV2 to TRBJ2-3, with D tentatively TRBD2 (6 bases). Germline CDR1 reads SNHLY; CDR2 reads FYNNEI. The CDR3 length is 15 residues. V shed 6 bases and J shed 0 bases, with 13 bases lying between them. The CDR3 nucleotides read TGTGCCAGCAGACCCCAGGGACTGAGCACAGATACGCAGTATTTT. Its protein is CASRPQGLSTDTQYF. Together with reference TRBV2 and TRBJ2-3, the CDR3 gives the full variable domain: EPEVTQTPSHQVTQMGQEVILRCVPISNHLYFYWYRQILGQKVEFLVSFYNNEISEKSEIFDDQFSVERPDGSNFTLKIRSTKLEDSAMYFCASRPQGLSTDTQYFGPGTRLTVL.

This chain links TRBV27 with TRBJ2-7; 7 nucleotides agree with TRBD1. Germline V gene data show CDR1 as MNHEY and CDR2 as SMNVEV (reference sequence). Trimming removed 4 bases from V and 0 bases from J; junction bases left unmatched: 18. The CDR3 covers 19 residues. The CDR3: CASSWSLRDRQGSSYEQYF. The CDR3 nucleotides read TGTGCCAGCAGTTGGAGTTTACGCGATCGACAGGGATCCTCCTACGAGCAGTACTTC.